The rows below give T cell receptor beta chains drawn from one sample of a study of T-cell reconstitution after alpha-beta-depleted transplantation in children. TCRdb re-called the PCR reads through MiXCR, storing one row per CDR3 protein. This sample has around 440,000 distinct CDR3 sequences, with under 12% found just once. The sequenced sample was PBMCs, obtained before TCRalphabeta/CD19-depleted stem cell transplant. The source of these receptors is a child aged 2 to 15 with inherited bone marrow failure, due to receive a stem cell transplant. CDR3s include the opening cysteine and the closing phenylalanine or tryptophan. A D gene is named only where the DNA matches it firmly. Rows give clone size only sometimes, using once, few, many, or a class for an expanded clone.

many	TRBV7-8	TRBD2	TRBJ2-6	CASSLAYRTSGGSGANVLTF	TGTGCCAGCAGCTTAGCTTACAGGACCTCCGGGGGGTCTGGGGCCAACGTCCTGACTTTC
many	TRBV29-1	TRBD2	TRBJ2-3	CSGLAGARTDTQYF	TGCAGCGGCCTAGCGGGAGCTCGCACAGATACGCAGTATTTT
many	TRBV30	TRBD2	TRBJ2-2	CAWRRTRNTGELFF	TGTGCCTGGAGACGGACTAGAAACACCGGGGAGCTGTTTTTT
-	TRBV5-1	TRBD2	TRBJ2-2	CASSLTPVGLGAGELFF	TGCGCCAGCAGCTTGACTCCGGTGGGACTAGGCGCCGGGGAGCTGTTTTTT
many	TRBV9	TRBD2	TRBJ2-7	CASSGTSGTGEQYF	TGTGCCAGCAGCGGGACTAGCGGGACGGGGGAGCAGTACTTC
many	TRBV12-3/TRBV12-4	-	TRBJ2-2	CASRFGPNTGELFF	TGTGCCAGCCGATTTGGTCCCAACACCGGGGAGCTGTTTTTT
many	TRBV5-1	TRBD1	TRBJ2-6	CASSLRDRAGANVLTF	TGCGCCAGCAGCTTGAGGGACAGGGCTGGGGCCAACGTCCTGACTTTC
many	TRBV29-1	-	TRBJ2-3	CSVEVASSTDTQYF	TGCAGCGTTGAAGTGGCGTCTAGCACAGATACGCAGTATTTT
many	TRBV6-5	-	TRBJ2-2	CASQRRAEELFF	TGTGCCAGCCAGCGGAGGGCGGAGGAGCTGTTTTTT
few	TRBV10-3	TRBD1	TRBJ1-6	CAISDVPGQGSNSPLHF	TGTGCCATCAGTGACGTCCCGGGACAGGGATCAAATTCACCCCTCCACTTT